The 22 T cell receptor beta chains reported below all come from one sample, sequenced in a study of T cell repertoires in cytomegalovirus infection. TCRdb fed the reads into MiXCR, producing one record per CDR3 protein. The sample consists of hundreds of thousands of distinct CDR3 sequences, 30% to 35% of them appearing once. No antigen has been assigned to these receptors. The sequences come from cultured PBMCs, collected from culture after CMV antigen stimulation. These receptors were taken from a human donor in good health (CMV status not recorded). Some clones in this sample may be carry-over from other donors' samples.

This chain joins TRBV24-1 and TRBJ1-5; 8 positions agree with TRBD1. V shed 9 bases and J 4 bases; nucleotides not matched to a gene: 1. The CDR3 sequence is 12 residues long. CDR1 is KGHDR and CDR2 is SFDVKD in the germline V gene. The DNA for the CDR3 is TGTGCCACCCAGGGGGCGAATCAGCCCCAGCATTTT. It translates to CATQGANQPQHF.

This clonotype appeared a few times. V and J are TRBV11-2 and TRBJ1-2; D perhaps matches TRBD1 (6 bases). Trimming left V 4 bases short and J 4 bases short, with 22 bases between. This CDR3 has 17 residues. From germline, CDR1 is SGHAT and CDR2 FQNNGV. The CDR3 is CASSSAGDTSPSYGYTF. CDR3 DNA sequence: TGTGCCAGCAGCTCCGCCGGGGACACCTCCCCGAGCTATGGCTACACCTTC.

The CDR3 here is CASSLWRGGTQYF. Here the CDR3 DNA reads TGTGCCAGCAGTTTATGGAGGGGGGGGACCCAGTACTTC. The rearrangement joins TRBV12-3 or TRBV12-4 to TRBJ2-5; D is perhaps TRBD2 (7 bases). V lost 2 bases, J lost 7 bases, and 11 bases lay in between. This CDR3 spans 13 amino acids.

The J gene is TRBJ2-1, the V gene TRBV12-3 or TRBV12-4; 9 bases agree with TRBD1. Germline trimming cut 6 bases from V and 7 bases from J; bases unmatched to any gene: 10. CDR3 length equals 15 residues. CDR3 loop: CASRQYRGQLNEQFF. As DNA, the CDR3 is TGTGCCAGCAGGCAGTACAGGGGGCAGTTGAATGAGCAGTTCTTC.

The chain combines TRBV5-1 with TRBJ1-4, with 7 bases aligning to TRBD1. This CDR3 spans 15 amino acids. Germline CDR1 and CDR2: SGHRS and YFSETQ. The trim removed 3 bases at V and 8 bases at J, leaving 10 bases unmatched. CDR3 sequence reads: CASSYGRQGGEKLFF. The CDR3 region has the DNA TGCGCCAGCAGCTACGGACGACAGGGTGGCGAAAAACTGTTTTTT.

The rearrangement uses TRBV29-1 and TRBJ1-1; perhaps TRBD1 as D (6 bases). Trimming removed 6 bases at V and 1 base at J, with 12 bases between. CDR1 is SQVTM, CDR2 ANQGSEA, per germline. The CDR3 runs to 13 residues. The CDR3 here is CSVSRGGNTEAFF. CDR3 DNA: TGCAGCGTAAGCAGGGGTGGGAACACTGAAGCTTTCTTT.

J is TRBJ2-7 and V is TRBV28; D tentatively reads TRBD1 or TRBD2 (5 bases each). The V gene's germline CDR1 is MDHEN and CDR2 SYDVKM. CDR3 length equals 15 residues. Trimming cost V 8 bases and J 3 bases, with 20 bases left between them. The CDR3 region is CASETHSGHNYEQYF. The CDR3 DNA reads TGTGCCAGCGAAACCCATTCGGGGCACAACTACGAGCAGTACTTC.

The table lists this clonotype with a few counts. This rearrangement joins TRBV7-2 to TRBJ2-6; D might be TRBD1 or TRBD2, each matching 6 bases. The CDR3 runs 18 residues. The V gene lost 5 bases and the J gene lost 2 bases, with 19 bases spanning the gap. The germline CDR1 and CDR2 sequences are SGHTA and FQGNSA. The CDR3 nucleotides read TGTGCCAGCAGCCATAGGTGGGGGGCAACAACTGGGGCCAACGTCCTGACTTTC. This translates into CASSHRWGATTGANVLTF.

This clonotype was counted only a few times. The gene calls are TRBV4-2 and TRBJ1-1, with D hard to call. With 1 base removed from V and 4 bases from J, the gap between germline ends came to 10 bases. Germline-derived CDR1 and CDR2 are LGHNA and YNFKEQ. The CDR3 extends over 14 amino acids. DNA for the CDR3: TGTGCCAGCAGCCAAGGGGGAGCGGGCACTGAAGCTTTCTTT. Amino acids: CASSQGGAGTEAFF.

This clonotype was seen repeatedly, ten times or more. The V call is TRBV7-2, the J call TRBJ2-5; D perhaps matches TRBD2 (7 bases). The CDR3 has 12 amino acids. The V end was cut by 5 bases, the J end by 9 bases, with 13 bases between. Germline loops: CDR1 SGHTA, CDR2 FQGNSA. This chain's CDR3 is CASSLGGPAQYF. The CDR3 DNA reads as TGTGCCAGCAGCCTCGGGGGGCCAGCCCAGTACTTC. Based on the CDR3 plus reference TRBV7-2 and TRBJ2-5, the full variable domain is GAGVSQSPSNKVTEKGKDVELRCDPISGHTALYWYRQSLGQGLEFLIYFQGNSAPDKSGLPSDRFSAERTGGSVSTLTIQRTQQEDSAVYLCASSLGGPAQYFGPGTRLLVL.

The rearrangement uses TRBV3-1 and TRBJ1-1; D is uncertain. From germline, CDR1 is LGHDT and CDR2 YNNKEL (reference sequence). This CDR3 region has 12 residues. With 8 bases removed from V and 4 bases from J, the gap between germline ends came to 11 bases. DNA for the CDR3: TGTGCCAGCCGCGGGGAGGGCACTGAAGCTTTCTTT. Its translation: CASRGEGTEAFF. The full variable domain, in which reference TRBV3-1 and TRBJ1-1 provide the parts outside the CDR3, is DTAVSQTPKYLVTQMGNDKSIKCEQNLGHDTMYWYKQDSKKFLKIMFSYNNKELIINETVPNRFSPKSPDKAHLNLHINSLELGDSAVYFCASRGEGTEAFFGQGTRLTVV.

This clonotype was observed a few times. The rearrangement joins TRBV12-3 or TRBV12-4 to TRBJ1-2; 7 nucleotides match TRBD1. The trim removed 8 bases at V and 4 bases at J, leaving 7 bases unmatched. The CDR3 loop spans 13 amino acids. DNA of the CDR3: TGTGCCAGCCTTAGACAGGGTATCTATGGCTACACCTTC. Protein sequence: CASLRQGIYGYTF.

This clonotype was detected only a few times. Here the CDR3 DNA reads TGTGCCAGTAGTATTGTGGCAGGATCCATGAACACTGAAGCTTTCTTT. Its protein is CASSIVAGSMNTEAFF. The chain employs TRBV19 and TRBJ1-1, with D unclear. V was clipped by 3 bases and J by 0 bases, with 14 bases between them. CDR1 is LNHDA and CDR2 is SQIVND in the germline V gene (reference sequence). CDR3 length equals 16 residues. Together with reference TRBV19 and TRBJ1-1, the CDR3 gives the full variable domain: DGGITQSPKYLFRKEGQNVTLSCEQNLNHDAMYWYRQDPGQGLRLIYYSQIVNDFQKGDIAEGYSVSREKKESFPLTVTSAQKNPTAFYLCASSIVAGSMNTEAFFGQGTRLTVV.

The gene calls are TRBV27 and TRBJ1-1, with unresolved D. The CDR3 covers 18 residues. CDR1 and CDR2 (germline): MNHEY, SMNVEV (reference sequence). Trimming removed 2 bases from V and 3 bases from J, with 22 bases in between. CDR3 sequence: CASSLMIVGVVWDTEAFF. In DNA, the CDR3 is TGTGCCAGCAGTTTAATGATTGTCGGGGTTGTGTGGGACACTGAAGCTTTCTTT.

The chain employs TRBV28 and TRBJ1-5, with 8 bases that match TRBD1. CDR3 size: 19 residues. Germline values: CDR1 MDHEN, CDR2 SYDVKM. V trimming: 5 bases; J trimming: 5 bases; junction bases outside the gene matches: 20. The CDR3 protein is CASSATLGTGAHGYQPQHF. In nucleotides, the CDR3 is TGTGCCAGCAGTGCCACCCTCGGGACAGGAGCGCATGGTTATCAGCCCCAGCATTTT.

V usage is TRBV12-3 or TRBV12-4 and J usage is TRBJ2-3; 7 bases fit TRBD2. The CDR3 totals 14 residues. V shed 6 bases and J 3 bases; nucleotides not matched to a gene: 6. This CDR3 is CASSSLAETDTQYF. CDR3 nucleotides: TGTGCCAGCAGCTCCCTAGCGGAAACAGATACGCAGTATTTT.

V and J are TRBV12-3 or TRBV12-4 and TRBJ1-1; TRBD1 aligns across 7 bases. V was clipped by 10 bases and J by 6 bases; unmatched bases: 14. This CDR3 has 14 amino acids. In DNA form, the CDR3 reads TGTGCCACCCGGAGCGGCAGGGGGTTGGCTGAAGCTTTCTTT. This gives the protein CATRSGRGLAEAFF.

A remark on this clonotype: A much bigger clone sits one base away, suggesting this may be a read error. Because the CDR3 is missing its conserved closing phenylalanine or tryptophan, this is likely a read error. The V and J genes are TRBV7-2 and TRBJ1-2, with D tentatively TRBD1 (5 bases). V shed 3 bases and J shed 1 base, with 12 bases lying between them. The germline gives CDR1 SGHTA, CDR2 FQGNSA. The CDR3 totals 15 residues. CDR3 protein: CASSLGRPSNYGYTL. CDR3 in DNA: TGTGCCAGCAGCTTGGGACGGCCTAGTAACTATGGCTACACCTTG.

The rearrangement links TRBV4-1 to TRBJ1-4, with 7 bases identical to TRBD1. Germline CDR1 MGHRA, CDR2 YSYEKL. The CDR3 extends over 15 amino acids. V shed 0 bases, J shed 7 bases, and the junction held 5 bases outside the gene matches. CDR3 DNA: TGCGCCAGCAGCCAAGAACAGGGGTGGTCTGAAAAACTGTTTTTT. It yields the protein CASSQEQGWSEKLFF.

V gene TRBV6-1 combines with J gene TRBJ1-5; D perhaps matches TRBD1 (5 bases). The CDR3 has 15 residues. Germline CDR1 is MNHNS and CDR2 is SASEGT. Between the trimmed V and J ends, which lost 7 bases and 6 bases, there was a span of 19 bases. The CDR3 coding sequence is TGTGCCAGCACCCCCCGAGGTGGCAGGGCTCAGCCCCAGCATTTT. It specifies CASTPRGGRAQPQHF.

This clonotype showed up just a few times. The V gene is TRBV6-1, the J gene TRBJ2-4; possibly TRBD2 for D (5 bases). Trimming took off 8 bases at V and 7 bases at J, with 18 bases between the two ends. Germline CDR1 reads MNHNS; CDR2 reads SASEGT. This CDR3 region has 14 residues. The CDR3 nucleotides are TGTGCCAGCTCCCCCCAGGTTAGAGGGAACATTCAGTACTTC. This encodes CASSPQVRGNIQYF.

The chain is built from TRBV29-1 and TRBJ2-7; TRBD1 aligns across 11 bases. The CDR3 covers 12 residues. Unmatched junction bases numbered 6, after V lost 8 bases and J lost 6 bases. Germline CDR1 SQVTM, CDR2 ANQGSEA. CDR3 bases: TGCAGCTCCCCGGGACAGGGGGGCGAGCAGTACTTC. Encoded protein: CSSPGQGGEQYF.